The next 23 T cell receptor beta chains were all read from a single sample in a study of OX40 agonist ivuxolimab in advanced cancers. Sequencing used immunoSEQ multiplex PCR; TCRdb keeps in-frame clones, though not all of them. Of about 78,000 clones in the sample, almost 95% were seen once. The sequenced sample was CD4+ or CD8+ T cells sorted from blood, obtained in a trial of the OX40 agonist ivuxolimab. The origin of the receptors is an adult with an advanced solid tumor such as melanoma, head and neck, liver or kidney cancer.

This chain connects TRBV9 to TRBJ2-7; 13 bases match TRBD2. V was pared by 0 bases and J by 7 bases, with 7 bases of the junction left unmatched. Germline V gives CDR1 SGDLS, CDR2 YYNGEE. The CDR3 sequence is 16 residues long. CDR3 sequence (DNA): TGTGCCAGCAGCGTAGGAGGGACTAGCGGGGCGGGGGAGCAGTACTTC. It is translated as CASSVGGTSGAGEQYF.

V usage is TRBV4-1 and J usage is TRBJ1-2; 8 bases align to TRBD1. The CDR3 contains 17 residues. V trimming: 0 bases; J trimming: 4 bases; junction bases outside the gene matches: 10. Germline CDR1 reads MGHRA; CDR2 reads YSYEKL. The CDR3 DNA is TGCGCCAGCAGCCAAGATTGGACAGGGTCCTCATTCTATGGCTACACCTTC. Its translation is CASSQDWTGSSFYGYTF.

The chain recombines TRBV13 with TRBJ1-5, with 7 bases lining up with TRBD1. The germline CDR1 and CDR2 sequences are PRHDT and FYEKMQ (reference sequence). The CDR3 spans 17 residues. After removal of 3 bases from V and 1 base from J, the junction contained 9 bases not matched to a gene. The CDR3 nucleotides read TGTGCCAGCAGCTTCGGACAGGTGAGGGCAAGCAATCAGCCCCAGCATTTT. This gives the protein CASSFGQVRASNQPQHF.

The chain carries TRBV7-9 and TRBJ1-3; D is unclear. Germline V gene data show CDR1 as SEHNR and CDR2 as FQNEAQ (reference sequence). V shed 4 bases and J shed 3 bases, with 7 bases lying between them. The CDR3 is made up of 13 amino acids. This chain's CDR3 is CASSSWGGNTIYF. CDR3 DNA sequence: TGTGCCAGCAGCTCCTGGGGTGGAAACACCATATATTTT. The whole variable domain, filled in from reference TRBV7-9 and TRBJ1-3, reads DTGVSQNPRHKITKRGQNVTFRCDPISEHNRLYWYRQTLGQGPEFLTYFQNEAQLEKSRLLSDRFSAERPKGSFSTLEIQRTEQGDSAMYLCASSSWGGNTIYFGEGSWLTVV.

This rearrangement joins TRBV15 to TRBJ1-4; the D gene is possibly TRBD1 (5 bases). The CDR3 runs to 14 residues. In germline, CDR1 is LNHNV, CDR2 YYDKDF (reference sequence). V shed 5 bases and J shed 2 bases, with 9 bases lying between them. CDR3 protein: CATSQGVTNEKLFF. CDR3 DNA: TGTGCCACCAGCCAAGGGGTGACTAATGAAAAACTGTTTTTT.

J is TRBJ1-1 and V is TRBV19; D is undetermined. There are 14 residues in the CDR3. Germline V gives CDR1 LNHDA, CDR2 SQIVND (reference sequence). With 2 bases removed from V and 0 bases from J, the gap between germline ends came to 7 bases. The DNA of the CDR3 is TGTGCCAGTAGTATATCGGGGATGAACACTGAAGCTTTCTTT. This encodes CASSISGMNTEAFF.

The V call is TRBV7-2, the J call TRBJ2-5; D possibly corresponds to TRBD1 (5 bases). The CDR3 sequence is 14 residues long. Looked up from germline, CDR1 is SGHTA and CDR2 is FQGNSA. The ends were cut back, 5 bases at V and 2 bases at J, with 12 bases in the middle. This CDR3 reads CASSPRAGQETQYF. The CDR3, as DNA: TGTGCCAGCAGCCCCCGGGCAGGGCAAGAGACCCAGTACTTC.

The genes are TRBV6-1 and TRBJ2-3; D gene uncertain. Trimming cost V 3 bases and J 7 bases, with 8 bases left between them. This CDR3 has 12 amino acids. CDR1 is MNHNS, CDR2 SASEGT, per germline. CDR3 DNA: TGTGCCAGCAGTGAGGTTGTAAATACGCAGTATTTT. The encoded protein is CASSEVVNTQYF.

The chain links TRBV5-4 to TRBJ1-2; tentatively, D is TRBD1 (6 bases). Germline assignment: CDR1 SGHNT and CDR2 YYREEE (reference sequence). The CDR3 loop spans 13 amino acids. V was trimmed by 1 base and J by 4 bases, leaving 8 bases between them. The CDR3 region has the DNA TGTGCCAGCAGCTTGAGGGGGGGCTATGGCTACACCTTC. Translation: CASSLRGGYGYTF.

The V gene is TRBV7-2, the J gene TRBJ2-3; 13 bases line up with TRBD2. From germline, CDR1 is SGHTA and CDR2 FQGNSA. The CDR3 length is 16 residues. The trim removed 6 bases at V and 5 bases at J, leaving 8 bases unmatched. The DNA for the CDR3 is TGTGCCAGCAGACAGGGACTAGCGGGGCGGGGAGATACGCAGTATTTT. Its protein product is CASRQGLAGRGDTQYF.

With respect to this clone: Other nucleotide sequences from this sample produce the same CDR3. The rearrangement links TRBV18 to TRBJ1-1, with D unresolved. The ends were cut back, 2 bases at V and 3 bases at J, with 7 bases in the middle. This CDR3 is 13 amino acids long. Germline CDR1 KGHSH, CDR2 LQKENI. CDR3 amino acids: CASSPGRDTEAFF. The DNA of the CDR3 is TGTGCCAGCTCACCAGGGCGAGACACTGAAGCTTTCTTT. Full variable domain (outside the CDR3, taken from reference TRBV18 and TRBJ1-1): NAGVMQNPRHLVRRRGQEARLRCSPMKGHSHVYWYRQLPEEGLKFMVYLQKENIIDESGMPKERFSAEFPKEGPSILRIQQVVRGDSAAYFCASSPGRDTEAFFGQGTRLTVV.

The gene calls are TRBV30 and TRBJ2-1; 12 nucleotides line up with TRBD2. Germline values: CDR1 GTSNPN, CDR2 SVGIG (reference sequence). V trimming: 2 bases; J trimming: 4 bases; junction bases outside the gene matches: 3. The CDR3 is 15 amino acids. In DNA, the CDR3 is TGTGCCTGGAGTCCGACTAGCGGGAGATACAATGAGCAGTTCTTC. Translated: CAWSPTSGRYNEQFF.

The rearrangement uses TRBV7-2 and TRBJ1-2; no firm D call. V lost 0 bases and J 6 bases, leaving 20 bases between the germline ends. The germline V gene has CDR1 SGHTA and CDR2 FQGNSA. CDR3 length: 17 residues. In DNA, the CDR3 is TGTGCCAGCAGCTTAGCAGTCGGCCCGTTACCTTCCCATGGCTACACCTTC. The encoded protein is CASSLAVGPLPSHGYTF.

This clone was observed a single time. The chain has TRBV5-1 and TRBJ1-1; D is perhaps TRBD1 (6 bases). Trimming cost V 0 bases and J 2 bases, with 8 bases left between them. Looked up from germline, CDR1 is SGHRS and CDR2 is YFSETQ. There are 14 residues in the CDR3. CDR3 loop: CASSLGTANTEAFF. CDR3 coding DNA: TGCGCCAGCAGCTTGGGGACAGCCAACACTGAAGCTTTCTTT.

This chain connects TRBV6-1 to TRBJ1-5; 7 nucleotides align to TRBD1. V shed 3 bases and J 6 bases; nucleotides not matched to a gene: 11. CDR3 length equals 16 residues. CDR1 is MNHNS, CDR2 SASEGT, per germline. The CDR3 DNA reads TGTGCCAGCAGTGACTTGTCGACAGGGAAGATTCAGCCCCAGCATTTT. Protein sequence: CASSDLSTGKIQPQHF.

The CDR3 here is CASSRGQGWETQYF. DNA for the CDR3: TGTGCCAGCAGCCGAGGACAGGGGTGGGAGACCCAGTACTTC. The V call is TRBV7-9, the J call TRBJ2-5, with TRBD1 matching over 9 bases. V dropped 5 bases and J dropped 5; count of bases not matched to a gene: 6. Looked up from germline, CDR1 is SEHNR and CDR2 is FQNEAQ (reference sequence). The CDR3 is made up of 14 amino acids.

Written as DNA, the CDR3 is TGTGCCAGCAGCCTGAGGAGAGGGGCAATTGGCGGCTACACCTTC. This translates into CASSLRRGAIGGYTF. This sequence joins TRBV28 and TRBJ1-2; TRBD1 is a possible D gene (5 bases). Trimming pared 6 bases from V and 8 bases from J, leaving 22 bases between. The CDR3 consists of 15 residues. CDR1 and CDR2 from the germline V gene are MDHEN and SYDVKM.

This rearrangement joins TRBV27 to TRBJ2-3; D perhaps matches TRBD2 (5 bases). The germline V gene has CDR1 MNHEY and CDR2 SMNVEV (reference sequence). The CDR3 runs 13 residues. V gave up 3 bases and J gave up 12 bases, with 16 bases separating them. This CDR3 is CASSLRGLIRQYF. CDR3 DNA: TGTGCCAGCAGTTTGCGCGGACTTATCCGACAGTATTTT.

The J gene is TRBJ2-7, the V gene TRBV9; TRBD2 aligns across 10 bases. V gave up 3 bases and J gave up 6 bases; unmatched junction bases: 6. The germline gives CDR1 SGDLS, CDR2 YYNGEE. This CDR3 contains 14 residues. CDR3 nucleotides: TGTGCCAGCAGCGCTAGCGGGAGCGTTGGCGAGCAGTACTTC. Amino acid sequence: CASSASGSVGEQYF. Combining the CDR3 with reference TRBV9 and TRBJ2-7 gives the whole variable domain DSGVTQTPKHLITATGQRVTLRCSPRSGDLSVYWYQQSLDQGLQFLIQYYNGEERAKGNILERFSAQQFPDLHSELNLSSLELGDSALYFCASSASGSVGEQYFGPGTRLTVT.

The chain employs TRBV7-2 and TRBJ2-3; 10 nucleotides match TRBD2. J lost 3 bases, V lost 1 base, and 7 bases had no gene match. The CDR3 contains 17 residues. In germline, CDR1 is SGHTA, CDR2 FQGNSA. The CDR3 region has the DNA TGTGCCAGCAGCTTAGATCTAGCGGGAGTTTCGACAGATACGCAGTATTTT. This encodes CASSLDLAGVSTDTQYF.

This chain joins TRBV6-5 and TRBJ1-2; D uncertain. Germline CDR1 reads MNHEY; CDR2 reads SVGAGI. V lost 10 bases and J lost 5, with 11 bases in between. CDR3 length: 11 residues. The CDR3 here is CATQAYYGYTF. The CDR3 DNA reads TGTGCCACCCAGGCTTATTATGGCTACACCTTC.

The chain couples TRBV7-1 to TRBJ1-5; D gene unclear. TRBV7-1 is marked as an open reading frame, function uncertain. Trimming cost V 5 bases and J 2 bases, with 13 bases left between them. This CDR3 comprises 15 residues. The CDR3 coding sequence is TGTGCCAGCAGCGCGGCCCCCGGGGGCAATCAGCCCCAGCATTTT. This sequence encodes CASSAAPGGNQPQHF.

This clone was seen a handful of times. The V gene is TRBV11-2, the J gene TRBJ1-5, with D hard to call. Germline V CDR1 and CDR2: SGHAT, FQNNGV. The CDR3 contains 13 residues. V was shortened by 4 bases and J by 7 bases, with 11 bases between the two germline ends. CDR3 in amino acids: CASSYTTVQPQHF. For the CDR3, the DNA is TGTGCCAGCAGCTATACCACAGTACAGCCCCAGCATTTT.